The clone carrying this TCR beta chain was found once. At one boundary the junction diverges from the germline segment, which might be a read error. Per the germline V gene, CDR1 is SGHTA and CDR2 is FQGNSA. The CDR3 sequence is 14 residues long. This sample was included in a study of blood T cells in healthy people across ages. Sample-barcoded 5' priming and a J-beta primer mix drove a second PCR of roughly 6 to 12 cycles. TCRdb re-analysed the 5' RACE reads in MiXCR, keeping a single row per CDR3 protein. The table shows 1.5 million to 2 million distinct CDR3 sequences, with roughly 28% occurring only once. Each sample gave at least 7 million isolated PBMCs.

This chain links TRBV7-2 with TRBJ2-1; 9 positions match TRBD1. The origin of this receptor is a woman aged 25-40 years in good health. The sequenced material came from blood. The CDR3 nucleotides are TGTGCCGGCAGCTTAGGACAGGGGTTCAATGAGCAGTTCTTC. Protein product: CAGSLGQGFNEQFF.